Presented here are 11 T cell receptor beta chains from one specimen sequenced in a study of molecular identifiers for immune sequencing clone quantification. TCRdb redid the calling of the PCR reads with MiXCR, one entry per CDR3 protein. The sample has about 510,000 distinct CDR3 sequences, 25% seen once. The sequenced sample was naive CD8+ T cells from blood, with Jurkat cell RNA spiked in. Noted subset: FACS-sorted CD8+CD4-CCR7+CD45RA+ naive T cells. The receptor set was obtained from a human donor in good health. Some libraries in this study had Jurkat cell RNA spiked in.

To note about this clonotype: At one end, the junction sequence differs from germline, possibly due to a read error. The chain couples TRBV27 to TRBJ1-1, with D possibly being TRBD1 (6 bases). From germline, CDR1 is MNHEY and CDR2 SMNVEV (reference sequence). The CDR3 totals 15 residues. CDR3 in amino acids: CASSTWTETNTVAFF. The CDR3 DNA sequence: TGTGCCAGCAGTACTTGGACAGAGACGAACACTGTAGCTTTCTTT.

This clonotype was seen repeatedly, ten times or more. The chain is built from TRBV6-5 and TRBJ2-1; 11 bases match TRBD2. V shed 5 bases and J 6 bases; nucleotides not matched to a gene: 9. Germline CDR1 MNHEY, CDR2 SVGAGI. The CDR3 runs 16 residues. The CDR3 reads CASSTDSGRAVNEQFF. The CDR3 coding sequence is TGTGCCAGCAGTACCGATAGCGGGAGGGCCGTCAATGAGCAGTTCTTC.

The table lists this clonotype with many counts. This chain uses TRBV7-9 with TRBJ1-1; D uncertain. This CDR3 has 13 residues. V lost 1 base to trimming and J lost 7 bases, with 10 bases between them. The germline CDR1 and CDR2 sequences are SEHNR and FQNEAQ (reference sequence). The CDR3 protein is CASSLEGGDEAFF. CDR3 coding DNA: TGTGCCAGCAGCTTAGAGGGTGGGGATGAAGCTTTCTTT. Based on the CDR3 plus reference TRBV7-9 and TRBJ1-1, the full variable domain is DTGVSQNPRHKITKRGQNVTFRCDPISEHNRLYWYRQTLGQGPEFLTYFQNEAQLEKSRLLSDRFSAERPKGSFSTLEIQRTEQGDSAMYLCASSLEGGDEAFFGQGTRLTVV.

V gene TRBV4-2 combines with J gene TRBJ2-1; tentatively, D is TRBD2 (5 bases). V shed 3 bases and J shed 8 bases, with 8 bases lying between them. CDR1 and CDR2 from the germline V gene are LGHNA and YNFKEQ. The CDR3 runs to 12 residues. CDR3 amino acids: CASSHVGDEQFF. CDR3 DNA: TGTGCCAGCAGCCATGTCGGGGATGAGCAGTTCTTC.

On this clonotype: The junction differs from germline at one of its ends, possibly a read error. V and J are TRBV5-1 and TRBJ1-1, with TRBD1 as a possible D gene (6 bases). The germline gives CDR1 SGHRS, CDR2 YFSETQ. CDR3 length: 14 amino acids. The CDR3 region has the DNA TGCGCCAGCAGCCGAAACAGGGAGAACACTGAAGCTTCCTTT. Amino acids: CASSRNRENTEASF.

In its sample, this clonotype was seen many times. The chain uses TRBV28 and TRBJ2-7, with unresolved D. With 5 bases removed from V and 3 bases from J, the gap between germline ends came to 17 bases. Looked up from germline, CDR1 is MDHEN and CDR2 is SYDVKM. This CDR3 has 15 amino acids. The DNA for the CDR3 is TGTGCCAGCAGTATAACCCGGGCCCTCGGCTACGAGCAGTACTTC. Encoded protein: CASSITRALGYEQYF.

In this sample, this clonotype turned up many times. This rearrangement joins TRBV21-1 to TRBJ2-3. TRBV21-1 is described as a pseudogene. There are 15 residues in the CDR3. CDR3 protein: CASSKVALPPDTQYF. The DNA for the CDR3 is TGTGCCAGCAGCAAAGTGGCTTTACCCCCAGATACGCAGTATTTT.

The chain couples TRBV10-2 to TRBJ2-3; no firm D call. The V end lost 0 bases, the J end lost 2 bases, and 9 bases lay between the germline ends. The CDR3 is made up of 15 amino acids. Per the germline V gene, CDR1 is WSHSY and CDR2 is SAAADI. CDR3 sequence: CASSESSLTTDTQYF. For the CDR3, the DNA is TGCGCCAGCAGTGAGTCGTCGTTAACCACAGATACGCAGTATTTT.

As concerns this clonotype: A much more abundant neighbour one base away suggests this may be a read error. The chain recombines TRBV12-3 or TRBV12-4 with TRBJ2-5; 8 nucleotides agree with TRBD1. V lost 3 bases to trimming and J lost 9 bases; unmatched junction nucleotides: 12. The CDR3 is 15 residues long. CDR3 region: CASSFGAGGDLAQYF. The CDR3 nucleotides are TGTGCCAGCAGTTTCGGGGCAGGGGGCGATTTGGCCCAGTACTTC.

The chain combines TRBV19 with TRBJ2-7, with D maybe TRBD2 (5 bases). Germline CDR1 and CDR2: LNHDA and SQIVND (reference sequence). Deletions cut 9 bases from V and 7 bases from J, with 25 bases between. The CDR3 has 15 amino acids. DNA for the CDR3: TGTGCCAGCAGTTTTTTGGGGAGCCGAGTCGGAGAGCAGTACTTC. Translating gives CASSFLGSRVGEQYF.

This chain uses TRBV19 with TRBJ1-5; no reliable D call. The length of the CDR3 is 15 residues. CDR1 is LNHDA and CDR2 is SQIVND in the germline V gene (reference sequence). V lost 3 bases and J 0 bases, leaving 9 bases between the germline ends. As DNA, the CDR3 is TGTGCCAGTAGTATTAAGGGCTATAGCAATCAGCCCCAGCATTTT. The encoded protein is CASSIKGYSNQPQHF. Together with reference TRBV19 and TRBJ1-5, the CDR3 gives the full variable domain: DGGITQSPKYLFRKEGQNVTLSCEQNLNHDAMYWYRQDPGQGLRLIYYSQIVNDFQKGDIAEGYSVSREKKESFPLTVTSAQKNPTAFYLCASSIKGYSNQPQHFGDGTRLSIL.